This T cell receptor (beta chain) was identified during a study of T cell responses to AZD1222 COVID-19 vaccine. The study, taken as a whole, reports: Close to half of spike-specific TCRs reportedly recognize unmutated variant regions.

The CDR3 spans 15 residues. V shed 1 base and J shed 2 bases, with 11 bases lying between them. Germline V gene lookup returns CDR1 SNHLY and CDR2 FYNNEI. In the case of this clone: No antigen is known for it.

Sequencing used immunoSEQ multiplex PCR; TCRdb keeps in-frame clones, though not all of them. The sample lists roughly 100,000 clones, about 89% occurring once. Sequenced here: peripheral blood, sampled on day 0 of AZD1222 vaccination. The chain is built from TRBV2 and TRBJ2-5; no firm D call. This clonotype originated in an adult in good health. CDR3 region: CASSEVGGSQETQYF. The CDR3 DNA reads TGTGCCAGCAGTGAAGTTGGTGGCTCTCAAGAGACCCAGTACTTC.